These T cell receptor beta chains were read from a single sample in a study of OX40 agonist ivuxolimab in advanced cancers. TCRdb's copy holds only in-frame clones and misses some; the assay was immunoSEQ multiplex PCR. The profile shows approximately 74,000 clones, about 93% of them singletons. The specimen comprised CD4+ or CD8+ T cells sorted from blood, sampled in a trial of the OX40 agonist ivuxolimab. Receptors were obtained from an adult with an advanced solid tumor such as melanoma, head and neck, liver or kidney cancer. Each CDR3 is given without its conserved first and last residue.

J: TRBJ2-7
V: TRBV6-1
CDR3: ASIAEDPPYEQY

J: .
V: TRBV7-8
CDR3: ASNSDGYEQY

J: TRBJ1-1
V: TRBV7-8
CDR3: ASSSGTGGNTEAF

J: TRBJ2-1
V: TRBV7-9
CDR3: ASSLNFDEQF

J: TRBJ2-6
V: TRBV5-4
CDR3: ASSLGTGSGANVLT

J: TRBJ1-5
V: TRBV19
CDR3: ASSEGQGANWNQPQH

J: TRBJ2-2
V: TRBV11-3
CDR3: ASSILEGGELF

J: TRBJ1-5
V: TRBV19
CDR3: ASSISGTGGSNQPQH

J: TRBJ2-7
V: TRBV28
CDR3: ASSLSGTGGRYEQY

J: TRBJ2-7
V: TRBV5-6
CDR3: ASSPATGAGEQY

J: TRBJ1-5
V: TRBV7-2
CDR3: ASSLGSLQSNQPQH

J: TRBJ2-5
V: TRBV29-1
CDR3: SVTGTQETQY

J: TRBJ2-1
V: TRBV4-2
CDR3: ASSQEVYNEQF

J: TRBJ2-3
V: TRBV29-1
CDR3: SVERGRDRGTDTQY

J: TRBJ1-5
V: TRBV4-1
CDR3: ASSHDRGAQPQH

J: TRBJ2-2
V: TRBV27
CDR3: ASSLGAAGELF

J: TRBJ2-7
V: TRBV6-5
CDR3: ASSYSGRSSYEQY

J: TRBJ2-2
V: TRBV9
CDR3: ASSAEGPGELF

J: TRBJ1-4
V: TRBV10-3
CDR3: AISESLRETEKLF

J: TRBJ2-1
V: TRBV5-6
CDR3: ASSLGPGQQF

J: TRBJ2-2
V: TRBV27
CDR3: ASSNPSGQGSGELF

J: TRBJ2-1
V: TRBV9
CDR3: ASTRGERERYNEQF

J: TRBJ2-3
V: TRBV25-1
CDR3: ASSELTGLYTDTQY

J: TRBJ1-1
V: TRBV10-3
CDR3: AISVGQYSF

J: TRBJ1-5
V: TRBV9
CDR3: ASSGRDGNQPQH

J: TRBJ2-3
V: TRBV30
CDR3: ACTLAGGLNTQY

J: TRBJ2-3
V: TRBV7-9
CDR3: ASSMGPLGSGTDTQY

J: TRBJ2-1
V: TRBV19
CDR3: ASSRRGDSYNEQF

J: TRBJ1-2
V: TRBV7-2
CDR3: ASSLANYGYT

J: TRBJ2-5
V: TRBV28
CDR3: ASSRQGGGQETQY

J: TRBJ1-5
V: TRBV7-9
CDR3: ASSLAGDQPQH

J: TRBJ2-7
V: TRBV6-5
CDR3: ASSYDRGRLYEQY

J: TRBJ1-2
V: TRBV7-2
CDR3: ASSPQKTAGLGYT

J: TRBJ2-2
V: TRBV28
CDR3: ASSAGGTGELF

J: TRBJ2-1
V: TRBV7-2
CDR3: ASSLNWGFRVPKEQF

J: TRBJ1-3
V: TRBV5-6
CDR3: ASSLAGGGNTIY

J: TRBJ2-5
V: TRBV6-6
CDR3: ASRPDRGPWETQY

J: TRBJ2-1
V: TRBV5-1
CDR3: ASSFGDDYNEQF

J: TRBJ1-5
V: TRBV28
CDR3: ASGTPFDRVNSNQPQH

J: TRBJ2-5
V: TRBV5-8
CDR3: ASSPQGRDQETQY

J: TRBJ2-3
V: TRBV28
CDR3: ASSLPGPTSTDTQY

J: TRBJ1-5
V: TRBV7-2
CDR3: ASSFEGRQPQH

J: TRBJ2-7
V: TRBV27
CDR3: ASSSGPDYGQY

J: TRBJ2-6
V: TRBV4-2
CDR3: ASSQDKGGSGANVLT

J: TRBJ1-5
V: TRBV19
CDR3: ASSRTTGGNQPQH

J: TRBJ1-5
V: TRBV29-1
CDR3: SVGSSNQPQH

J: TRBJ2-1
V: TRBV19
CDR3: ASRVWEGGYNEQF

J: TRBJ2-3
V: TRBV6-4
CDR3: ASRDNHITDTQY

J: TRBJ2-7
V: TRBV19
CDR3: ASSMLAAFNEQY

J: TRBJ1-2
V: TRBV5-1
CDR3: ASSLDRGVYGYT

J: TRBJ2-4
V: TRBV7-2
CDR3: ASSQREEDIQY

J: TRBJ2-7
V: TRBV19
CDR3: ASNRGADQTYEQY